This T cell receptor beta chain derives from a study of identifying expanded T cells in peripheral blood. Profiled with immunoSEQ multiplex PCR; TCRdb holds only in-frame clones, not every one. The sample yields more than 50,000 clones, approximately 80% seen once. This CDR3 has 16 residues. The germline V and J ends were trimmed by 1 base and 8 bases, with 18 bases remaining between them. Germline loops: CDR1 SEHNR, CDR2 FQNEAQ (reference sequence). The chain couples TRBV7-9 to TRBJ2-1; D is ambiguous. The origin of this receptor is a person aged 18 to 70 in good health. What was sequenced was blood. The CDR3 loop is CASSLDGARPWDEQFF. The CDR3 DNA is TGTGCCAGCAGCTTAGACGGCGCTAGGCCCTGGGATGAGCAGTTCTTC.